One T cell receptor beta chain is described in this entry. Its binding antigen is unknown. Base qualities are not at hand, and no much larger clone is one base apart. Library generation was performed with the immunoSEQ multiplex PCR assay. Here the immuneACCESS table is served through TCRdb, limited to in-frame sequences with V and J called. Missing clones are a known gap in these copies; in checked studies unresolved V genes cover under half, and the rest lacks a known reason. For this sample the table gives 75,000 to 95,000 clones, of which 80% to 95% were detected only once. The leading ten clones occupy just over 2% of the sample. This sample stems from a study of T cell changes during pregnancy in multiple sclerosis (dated by TCRdb to the late 2010s). As for the study more broadly: The study examined how the T cell repertoire changed over the course of pregnancy in women with multiple sclerosis.

V loses 6 bases, J loses 5 bases, and the germline ends lie 7 bases apart. The CDR3 goes from the cysteine to the phenylalanine over 11 residues. The CDR3 DNA has 33 bases and is translated from base 1. The germline V gene gives CDR1 as SNHLY and CDR2 as FYNNEI. The sample consisted of peripheral blood, taken after pregnancy. The sequence joins TRBV2 to TRBJ1-1; no D segment can be confidently identified. This clonotype was sampled from a female donor with multiple sclerosis, enrolled in a pregnancy study. The CDR3 reads as follows: CASRMRTEAFF. DNA sequence: TGTGCCAGCAGGATGAGGACTGAAGCTTTCTTT.